Each of the 20 T cell receptor beta chains below was sequenced from the same sample in a study of shared clonotypes between healthy human individuals. Assay used: immunoSEQ multiplex PCR; TCRdb lists only in-frame clones, some missing. Of a few hundred thousand clones detected, around 97% appear once; the ten largest clones hold 0.057%. Material for sequencing was naive CD4+ T cells sorted from blood. This sample's subset: CD45RA+ positively selected. These receptors came from a woman younger than 45 in good health.

The gene calls are TRBV27 and TRBJ1-3; D unresolved. The CDR3 spans 13 residues. The germline V gene has CDR1 MNHEY and CDR2 SMNVEV (reference sequence). The V end was cut by 6 bases, the J end by 0 bases, with 6 bases between. CDR3 sequence reads: CASRSGSGNTIYF. The CDR3 nucleotides are TGTGCCAGCAGATCGGGCTCTGGAAACACCATATATTTT.

V gene TRBV4-1 combines with J gene TRBJ2-7, with 7 bases identical to TRBD1. CDR3 length: 16 amino acids. Looked up from germline, CDR1 is MGHRA and CDR2 is YSYEKL. The junction had 11 bases not matched to a gene; V was cut back by 2 bases and J by 4 bases. The CDR3 coding sequence is TGCGCCAGCAGCCAACCAACCAGGGGGACCCCGTACGAGCAGTACTTC. Translating it yields CASSQPTRGTPYEQYF.

This chain links TRBV5-4 with TRBJ2-2, with TRBD2 matching over 7 bases. Germline lookup yields CDR1 SGHNT and CDR2 YYREEE (reference sequence). The CDR3 runs to 14 residues. Losses at the gene ends were 4 bases for V and 4 bases for J; bases not matched to a gene: 4. CDR3 in amino acids: CASSTSGVTGELFF. The CDR3, as DNA: TGTGCCAGCAGCACCAGCGGGGTCACCGGGGAGCTGTTTTTT.

The chain recombines TRBV7-9 with TRBJ2-3; D is ambiguous. The CDR3 has 15 amino acids. Germline CDR1 reads SEHNR; CDR2 reads FQNEAQ (reference sequence). Trimming stripped 1 base from V and 1 base from J, with 9 bases between. DNA of the CDR3: TGTGCCAGCAGCTTAGATCCCGCGCGCACAGATACGCAGTATTTT. As protein: CASSLDPARTDTQYF.

This rearrangement joins TRBV5-1 to TRBJ2-3; D is unclear. Trimming left V 0 bases short and J 4 bases short, with 9 bases between. Germline V gene lookup returns CDR1 SGHRS and CDR2 YFSETQ. The CDR3 contains 14 residues. CDR3 DNA: TGCGCCAGCAGCTTGGCTAGGAACGCAGATACGCAGTATTTT. Protein sequence: CASSLARNADTQYF.

The rearrangement links TRBV28 to TRBJ2-3; 9 nucleotides line up with TRBD2. This CDR3 has 16 amino acids. V was clipped by 4 bases and J by 2 bases; unmatched bases: 7. CDR1 is MDHEN and CDR2 is SYDVKM in the germline V gene. CDR3 loop: CASSSPASGTTDTQYF. The CDR3 bases are TGTGCCAGCAGTTCCCCTGCTAGCGGGACCACAGATACGCAGTATTTT.

The V gene is TRBV7-2, the J gene TRBJ2-5; 7 nucleotides match TRBD1. J was trimmed by 4 bases and V by 6 bases; bases with no gene match: 5. There are 13 residues in the CDR3. Germline CDR1 is SGHTA and CDR2 is FQGNSA. The CDR3 region has the DNA TGTGCCAGCAGTCAACAGGGGCGAGAGACCCAGTACTTC. It translates to CASSQQGRETQYF. Based on the CDR3 plus reference TRBV7-2 and TRBJ2-5, the full variable domain is GAGVSQSPSNKVTEKGKDVELRCDPISGHTALYWYRQSLGQGLEFLIYFQGNSAPDKSGLPSDRFSAERTGGSVSTLTIQRTQQEDSAVYLCASSQQGRETQYFGPGTRLLVL.

The chain recombines TRBV28 with TRBJ2-4, with 7 bases matching TRBD2. After removal of 6 bases from V and 1 base from J, the junction contained 6 bases not matched to a gene. Germline V gene data show CDR1 as MDHEN and CDR2 as SYDVKM. This CDR3 contains 15 residues. CDR3 sequence reads: CASSHGRWAKNIQYF. The DNA for the CDR3 is TGTGCCAGCAGCCACGGGAGGTGGGCCAAAAACATTCAGTACTTC.

The chain recombines TRBV6-5 with TRBJ2-2; D is uncertain. The length of the CDR3 is 13 residues. Germline lookup yields CDR1 MNHEY and CDR2 SVGAGI. With 10 bases removed from V and 1 base from J, the gap between germline ends came to 10 bases. The CDR3 loop reads CATLGWNTGELFF. The CDR3 bases are TGTGCCACCTTGGGTTGGAACACCGGGGAGCTGTTTTTT.

The chain has TRBV9 and TRBJ2-7; a weak D match, TRBD1 (5 bases). The CDR3 runs 15 residues. Trimming left V 5 bases short and J 3 bases short, with 18 bases between. In germline, CDR1 is SGDLS, CDR2 YYNGEE. For the CDR3, the DNA is TGTGCCAGCAGTCTCGAGTCAGGGTTGGGCTACGAGCAGTACTTC. Translation gives CASSLESGLGYEQYF.

The chain uses TRBV15 and TRBJ2-1, with D unresolved. CDR3 length equals 14 residues. Looked up from germline, CDR1 is LNHNV and CDR2 is YYDKDF (reference sequence). Trimming cost V 0 bases and J 10 bases, with 13 bases left between them. The CDR3 coding sequence is TGTGCCACCAGCAGAGATGGCCCTGGCAGGGAGCAGTTCTTC. It encodes CATSRDGPGREQFF.

The V call is TRBV9, the J call TRBJ2-3; TRBD2 matches 16 bases. The germline V gene has CDR1 SGDLS and CDR2 YYNGEE. V shed 3 bases, J shed 4 bases, and the junction held 5 bases outside the gene matches. The CDR3 has 17 amino acids. The CDR3 reads CASSAGTSGREADTQYF. CDR3 nucleotide sequence: TGTGCCAGCAGCGCTGGGACTAGCGGGAGGGAGGCAGATACGCAGTATTTT.

The chain employs TRBV16 and TRBJ2-7; 10 positions match TRBD1. Germline assignment: CDR1 KGHSY and CDR2 FQNENV. Trimming removed 4 bases from V and 0 bases from J; junction bases left unmatched: 3. This CDR3 comprises 15 residues. The chain's CDR3 is CASSLRTGGSYEQYF. The CDR3 region has the DNA TGTGCCAGCAGCCTGCGGACAGGGGGCTCCTACGAGCAGTACTTC.

The chain is built from TRBV5-1 and TRBJ2-1; TRBD2 matches 8 bases. Germline lookup yields CDR1 SGHRS and CDR2 YFSETQ. With V trimmed by 4 bases and J by 7 bases, 13 bases remained unmatched. CDR3 length: 16 residues. This CDR3 is CASSAVPGLDMNEQFF. The DNA of the CDR3 is TGCGCCAGCAGCGCTGTTCCGGGACTAGATATGAATGAGCAGTTCTTC.

The chain has TRBV4-2 and TRBJ2-1; 8 bases map to TRBD1. V lost 0 bases, J lost 7 bases, and 8 bases stayed unmatched. The CDR3 covers 16 residues. Germline loops: CDR1 LGHNA, CDR2 YNFKEQ. The DNA of the CDR3 is TGTGCCAGCAGCCAAGAAGGAACAGGGGGGAGGAATGAGCAGTTCTTC. It specifies CASSQEGTGGRNEQFF.

V gene TRBV29-1 combines with J gene TRBJ1-1; TRBD1 agrees at 7 bases. Trimming took 2 bases from V and 5 from J; bases not matched to a gene: 11. CDR1 is SQVTM, CDR2 ANQGSEA, per germline. The CDR3 is made up of 15 amino acids. The CDR3 spells CSVETRAHRGTEAFF. The DNA for the CDR3 is TGCAGCGTTGAAACTCGGGCCCACAGGGGAACTGAAGCTTTCTTT.

V and J are TRBV28 and TRBJ1-2; D uncertain. Trimming removed 5 bases from V and 2 bases from J, with 6 bases in between. Germline V gives CDR1 MDHEN, CDR2 SYDVKM. The CDR3 has 12 residues. The CDR3 here is CASSEPNYGYTF. As DNA, the CDR3 is TGTGCCAGCAGTGAACCCAACTATGGCTACACCTTC.

This chain connects TRBV21-1 to TRBJ2-1; the D segment call TRBD1 is taken from the table without a DNA check. TRBV21-1 is described as a pseudogene. This CDR3 is 17 amino acids long. The CDR3 bases are TGTGCCAGCAGCAAAGAGGGTAGCACAGGCTCCTACAATGAGCAGTTCTTC. Its translation: CASSKEGSTGSYNEQFF.

The genes are TRBV25-1 and TRBJ2-1; D gene unclear. There are 14 residues in the CDR3. Trimming removed 4 bases at V and 6 bases at J, with 13 bases between. The germline CDR1 and CDR2 sequences are MGHDK and SYGVNS. CDR3 amino acids: CASSAPYRINEQFF. DNA for the CDR3: TGTGCCAGCAGTGCCCCCTATCGGATCAATGAGCAGTTCTTC.

The chain has TRBV18 and TRBJ1-2; D not resolved. Germline CDR1 and CDR2: KGHSH and LQKENI. CDR3 size: 13 residues. Trimming left V 5 bases short and J 2 bases short, with 9 bases between. CDR3 sequence: CASSATANYGYTF. CDR3 sequence (DNA): TGTGCCAGCTCAGCTACAGCGAACTATGGCTACACCTTC.